Listed below are T cell receptor beta chains from one sample, sequenced in a study of shared clonotypes between healthy human individuals. Generated by immunoSEQ multiplex PCR, the TCRdb table keeps only in-frame clones and is missing some. The data show over a million clones, 75% to 80% seen once. Input material: memory CD4+ T cells from PBMCs. The source is a man aged 18 to 30 in good health. Some clones in this sample may be carry-over from other donors' samples. Each CDR3 is given with its conserved first and last residue. The D gene is left open where the match is weak. Clone size is shown for a subset of rows, as once, few, many or a class of expanded clone.

j_call: TRBJ2-3
d_call: TRBD2
v_call: TRBV29-1
clone_size: .
cdr3_nt: TGCAGCGTTGTACTAGCGGCAAGCACAGATACGCAGTATTTT
cdr3_aa: CSVVLAASTDTQYF

j_call: TRBJ2-7
d_call: TRBD2
v_call: TRBV5-1
clone_size: once
cdr3_nt: TGCGCCAGCAGCTTGTCTAGCGGTTACGAGCAGTACTTC
cdr3_aa: CASSLSSGYEQYF

j_call: TRBJ2-1
d_call: TRBD2
v_call: TRBV5-1
clone_size: .
cdr3_nt: TGCGCCACAGCGCGGGGAACTAGCGGGAACAATGAGCAGTTCTTC
cdr3_aa: CATARGTSGNNEQFF

j_call: TRBJ1-4
d_call: .
v_call: TRBV5-1
clone_size: .
cdr3_nt: TGCGCCAGCAGCCTTAGGGCTTCTAATGAAAAACTGTTTTTT
cdr3_aa: CASSLRASNEKLFF

j_call: TRBJ2-5
d_call: .
v_call: TRBV5-4
clone_size: many
cdr3_nt: TGTGCCAGCAGCTTGGTACGGGGAGAGACCCAGTACTTC
cdr3_aa: CASSLVRGETQYF

j_call: TRBJ2-1
d_call: .
v_call: TRBV19
clone_size: .
cdr3_nt: TGTGCCAGTAGTATAGGCGGAGCGCGGAGCTCCTACAATGAGCAGTTCTTC
cdr3_aa: CASSIGGARSSYNEQFF

j_call: TRBJ1-3
d_call: .
v_call: TRBV7-2
clone_size: many
cdr3_nt: TGTGCCAGCAGCTTAGTAAATAGAAACACCATATATTTT
cdr3_aa: CASSLVNRNTIYF

j_call: TRBJ2-1
d_call: TRBD2
v_call: TRBV6-5
clone_size: .
cdr3_nt: TGTGCCAGCAGGAAGCTAGCGGGAAACTACAATGAGCAGTTCTTC
cdr3_aa: CASRKLAGNYNEQFF

j_call: TRBJ1-2
d_call: .
v_call: TRBV5-6
clone_size: .
cdr3_nt: TGTGCCAGCAGCTTGGTTGCGGGTACCTATGGCTACACCTTC
cdr3_aa: CASSLVAGTYGYTF

j_call: TRBJ1-3
d_call: TRBD1
v_call: TRBV7-9
clone_size: .
cdr3_nt: TGTGCCAGCAGCACCATCAGGGGGAAGTCTGGAAACACCATATATTTT
cdr3_aa: CASSTIRGKSGNTIYF

j_call: TRBJ2-2
d_call: .
v_call: TRBV7-9
clone_size: .
cdr3_nt: TGTGCCAGCAGCTTGACGGGGTACGCCGGGGAGCTGTTTTTT
cdr3_aa: CASSLTGYAGELFF

j_call: TRBJ1-5
d_call: .
v_call: TRBV27
clone_size: .
cdr3_nt: TGTGCCAGCAACGACCGGGCGGGCAATCAGCCCCAGCATTTT
cdr3_aa: CASNDRAGNQPQHF

j_call: TRBJ2-7
d_call: TRBD2
v_call: TRBV15
clone_size: .
cdr3_nt: TGTGCCACCAGCAGTTTGGGAGCGGGAGGGACCTACGAGCAGTACTTC
cdr3_aa: CATSSLGAGGTYEQYF

j_call: TRBJ1-1
d_call: TRBD1
v_call: TRBV5-1
clone_size: .
cdr3_nt: TGCGCCAGCAGCTTGACAGGGGGGATGAACACTGAAGCTTTCTTT
cdr3_aa: CASSLTGGMNTEAFF

j_call: TRBJ1-3
d_call: TRBD1
v_call: TRBV4-1
clone_size: .
cdr3_nt: TGCGCCAGCAGCCAAGGTGTCGGACAGGGAAGAAACACCATATATTTT
cdr3_aa: CASSQGVGQGRNTIYF

j_call: TRBJ2-1
d_call: .
v_call: TRBV5-1
clone_size: .
cdr3_nt: TGCGCCAGCAGCTTGGGACTAGTGGGCGATGAGCAGTTCTTC
cdr3_aa: CASSLGLVGDEQFF

j_call: TRBJ2-3
d_call: .
v_call: TRBV9
clone_size: .
cdr3_nt: TGTGCCAGCAGCGTTTCAGGGGTGGGGGCAGATACGCAGTATTTT
cdr3_aa: CASSVSGVGADTQYF

j_call: TRBJ1-5
d_call: TRBD1
v_call: TRBV5-3
clone_size: once
cdr3_nt: TGTGCCAGAAGCTGGGCTGGGGGACAGGATAATCAGCCCCAGCATTTT
cdr3_aa: CARSWAGGQDNQPQHF

j_call: TRBJ2-3
d_call: TRBD1
v_call: TRBV7-9
clone_size: .
cdr3_nt: TGTGCCAGCAGCTTCCGGGACAGGGGCCCAGATACGCAGTATTTT
cdr3_aa: CASSFRDRGPDTQYF

j_call: TRBJ2-7
d_call: TRBD1
v_call: TRBV28
clone_size: .
cdr3_nt: TGTGCCAGCAGTTCGACAGGGGGCCACGAGCAGTACTTC
cdr3_aa: CASSSTGGHEQYF

j_call: TRBJ1-1
d_call: TRBD1
v_call: TRBV7-2
clone_size: .
cdr3_nt: TGTGCCAGCAGCTTACAGGGGGATACCCAAGCTTTCTTT
cdr3_aa: CASSLQGDTQAFF

j_call: TRBJ1-2
d_call: TRBD1
v_call: TRBV6-5
clone_size: .
cdr3_nt: TGTGCCAGCACCACAGGGGGGACAGGGTCCGAGGGCTACACCTTC
cdr3_aa: CASTTGGTGSEGYTF

j_call: TRBJ1-2
d_call: .
v_call: TRBV2
clone_size: few
cdr3_nt: TGTGCCAGCAGTGCGGAAGTAAACTATGGCTACACCTTC
cdr3_aa: CASSAEVNYGYTF

j_call: TRBJ2-7
d_call: .
v_call: TRBV7-8
clone_size: .
cdr3_nt: TGTGCCAGCAGCTTAGCCTTGGGCCAGGGTGTCGCCGAGCAGTACTTC
cdr3_aa: CASSLALGQGVAEQYF

j_call: TRBJ2-6
d_call: .
v_call: TRBV13
clone_size: .
cdr3_nt: TGTGCCAGCAGCTTACAAGTAGGGAAGCGGGCCAGCTCTGGGGCCAACGTCCTGACTTTC
cdr3_aa: CASSLQVGKRASSGANVLTF

j_call: TRBJ1-1
d_call: .
v_call: TRBV21-1
clone_size: .
cdr3_nt: TGTGCCAGCAGCCCCTCCCGGGAGGGACGGGAGACTGAAGCTTTCTTT
cdr3_aa: CASSPSREGRETEAFF

j_call: TRBJ2-7
d_call: .
v_call: TRBV11-2
clone_size: .
cdr3_nt: TGTGCCAGCAGCTCAACGTTGGGGCTAGCAGGCGAGCAGTACTTC
cdr3_aa: CASSSTLGLAGEQYF

j_call: TRBJ2-5
d_call: .
v_call: TRBV5-1
clone_size: .
cdr3_nt: TGCGCCAGCCGGGTGGAGCAAGAGACCCAGTACTTC
cdr3_aa: CASRVEQETQYF

j_call: TRBJ1-1
d_call: .
v_call: TRBV2
clone_size: few
cdr3_nt: TGTGCCAGCAGTGGGGAAGAGAACACTGAAGCTTTCTTT
cdr3_aa: CASSGEENTEAFF

j_call: TRBJ2-1
d_call: TRBD1
v_call: TRBV6-1
clone_size: once
cdr3_nt: TGTGCCAGCAGAACGACAGGGCCGTCCTACAATGAGCAGTTCTTC
cdr3_aa: CASRTTGPSYNEQFF

j_call: TRBJ2-5
d_call: .
v_call: TRBV7-9
clone_size: .
cdr3_nt: TGTGCCAGCAGCTTAGTGGTGTACCAAGAGACCCAGTACTTC
cdr3_aa: CASSLVVYQETQYF

j_call: TRBJ2-1
d_call: .
v_call: TRBV19
clone_size: .
cdr3_nt: TGTGCCAGTAATTATTATGCTAGCAAAGGTGAGCAGTTCTTC
cdr3_aa: CASNYYASKGEQFF

j_call: TRBJ1-5
d_call: .
v_call: TRBV6-5
clone_size: .
cdr3_nt: TGTGCCAGCAGAGGGACATTTAATCAGCCCCAGCATTTT
cdr3_aa: CASRGTFNQPQHF

j_call: TRBJ2-7
d_call: TRBD1
v_call: TRBV7-8
clone_size: .
cdr3_nt: TGTGCCAGCAGCTATCGAACACCGAGACAGGGTGCCTACGAGCAGTACTTC
cdr3_aa: CASSYRTPRQGAYEQYF

j_call: TRBJ2-1
d_call: TRBD2
v_call: TRBV30
clone_size: .
cdr3_nt: TGTGCCTGCCATGGACTAGCCAGCAATGAGCAGTTCTTC
cdr3_aa: CACHGLASNEQFF

j_call: TRBJ2-7
d_call: .
v_call: TRBV7-8
clone_size: .
cdr3_nt: TGTGCCAGCAGCTTAGTCCCGACGGGACTCTACGAGCAGTACTTC
cdr3_aa: CASSLVPTGLYEQYF

j_call: TRBJ2-3
d_call: .
v_call: TRBV5-1
clone_size: .
cdr3_nt: TGCGCCAGCGGGAAGGACGGGATGAGGGGCGCAGATACGCAGTATTTT
cdr3_aa: CASGKDGMRGADTQYF

j_call: TRBJ1-2
d_call: .
v_call: TRBV10-3
clone_size: .
cdr3_nt: TGTGCCATCAGTGGGGATGAGGGGAAACCCCACTATGGCTACACCTTC
cdr3_aa: CAISGDEGKPHYGYTF

j_call: TRBJ2-7
d_call: .
v_call: TRBV27
clone_size: few
cdr3_nt: TGTGCCAGGTCCACAGGCAACTACGAGCAGTACTTC
cdr3_aa: CARSTGNYEQYF

j_call: TRBJ2-5
d_call: .
v_call: TRBV7-2
clone_size: .
cdr3_nt: TGTGCCAGCAGCTTAGAAACCGGGGGCCACCAGTACTTC
cdr3_aa: CASSLETGGHQYF

j_call: TRBJ2-7
d_call: TRBD1
v_call: TRBV9
clone_size: few
cdr3_nt: TGTGCCAGCAGCATCGAGGACAGGGCCGAGCAGTACTTC
cdr3_aa: CASSIEDRAEQYF

j_call: TRBJ1-2
d_call: .
v_call: TRBV7-2
clone_size: .
cdr3_nt: TGTGCCAGCAGCACGAGCGCGGGGGGAGTTAACTATGGCTACACCTTC
cdr3_aa: CASSTSAGGVNYGYTF

j_call: TRBJ2-5
d_call: TRBD1
v_call: TRBV5-8
clone_size: .
cdr3_nt: TGTGCCAGCAGCTTGATGGGACAGGGGGCGGAGACCCAGTACTTC
cdr3_aa: CASSLMGQGAETQYF

j_call: TRBJ2-3
d_call: TRBD2
v_call: TRBV9
clone_size: once
cdr3_nt: TGTGCCAGCAGCGTAGGGTCAACTAGCGGTAGCACAGATACGCAGTATTTT
cdr3_aa: CASSVGSTSGSTDTQYF

j_call: TRBJ1-1
d_call: TRBD1
v_call: TRBV5-1
clone_size: .
cdr3_nt: TGCGCCAGCAGCTTGCAACCGGGACAGGGGTACACTGAAGCTTTCTTT
cdr3_aa: CASSLQPGQGYTEAFF

j_call: TRBJ2-7
d_call: TRBD2
v_call: TRBV6-1
clone_size: .
cdr3_nt: TGTGCCAGCAGTGAAGGGGTAGCGGGAGCGCTCGAGCAGTACTTC
cdr3_aa: CASSEGVAGALEQYF

j_call: TRBJ2-5
d_call: TRBD2
v_call: TRBV6-5
clone_size: .
cdr3_nt: TGTGCCAGCAGGCTAGCGGGAGTTGAGACCCAGTACTTC
cdr3_aa: CASRLAGVETQYF

j_call: TRBJ2-7
d_call: TRBD2
v_call: TRBV28
clone_size: .
cdr3_nt: TGTGCCAGCAGTTTATTCGGGACTAGCGGGAGTTACGAGCAGTACTTC
cdr3_aa: CASSLFGTSGSYEQYF

j_call: TRBJ1-5
d_call: .
v_call: TRBV7-2
clone_size: many
cdr3_nt: TGTGCCAGCAGCTTAAGGGATCAGCCCCAGCATTTT
cdr3_aa: CASSLRDQPQHF

j_call: TRBJ1-1
d_call: TRBD1
v_call: TRBV2
clone_size: many
cdr3_nt: TGTGCCAGCAGACGAGGACAGGGAGAGGGGTCTTTAACTGAAGCTTTCTTT
cdr3_aa: CASRRGQGEGSLTEAFF

j_call: TRBJ2-3
d_call: .
v_call: TRBV20-1
clone_size: .
cdr3_nt: TGCAGTGCTAGAGTAGTAGATACGCAGTATTTT
cdr3_aa: CSARVVDTQYF

j_call: TRBJ2-2
d_call: .
v_call: TRBV7-3
clone_size: .
cdr3_nt: TGTGCCAGCAGCCCCCAGGGACTTGCCACCGGGGAGCTGTTTTTT
cdr3_aa: CASSPQGLATGELFF

j_call: TRBJ1-5
d_call: TRBD1
v_call: TRBV7-2
clone_size: once
cdr3_nt: TGTGCCAGCAGCTTACGGAGACAGGGCAAGGTGGCCCAGCATTTT
cdr3_aa: CASSLRRQGKVAQHF

j_call: TRBJ1-1
d_call: .
v_call: TRBV9
clone_size: few
cdr3_nt: TGTGCCAGCAGCCCTGATGGGGGGATCACTGAAGCTTTCTTT
cdr3_aa: CASSPDGGITEAFF

j_call: TRBJ1-1
d_call: .
v_call: TRBV7-2
clone_size: few
cdr3_nt: TGTGCCAGCAGCTTAATGCAGACCAACACTGAAGCTTTCTTT
cdr3_aa: CASSLMQTNTEAFF

j_call: TRBJ1-5
d_call: .
v_call: TRBV9
clone_size: .
cdr3_nt: TGTGCCAGCAGCGTTTCCCTCAGGGCCCCCTTCGGCAATCAGCCCCAGCATTTT
cdr3_aa: CASSVSLRAPFGNQPQHF

j_call: TRBJ2-3
d_call: .
v_call: TRBV11-3
clone_size: few
cdr3_nt: TGTGCCAGCAGCTCAACTAGGGGATCAGATACGCAGTATTTT
cdr3_aa: CASSSTRGSDTQYF

j_call: TRBJ1-5
d_call: TRBD1
v_call: TRBV5-5
clone_size: .
cdr3_nt: TGTGCCAGCAGCCTAGGACAGGGCGGGTATAGCAATCAGCCCCAGCATTTT
cdr3_aa: CASSLGQGGYSNQPQHF

j_call: TRBJ2-1
d_call: .
v_call: TRBV27
clone_size: .
cdr3_nt: TGTGCCAGCAGTTTGGGGGCGCGGATTGTATCCTACAATGAGCAGTTCTTC
cdr3_aa: CASSLGARIVSYNEQFF